The source of this TCR beta chain is a study of T cells in Graves' hyperthyroidism and ophthalmopathy. Study-level background: Peripheral blood draws took place at initial diagnosis, ahead of any treatment. The study's findings and limits: The majority of expanded thyroid clonotypes above 0.001 also appeared in blood.

This clonotype was found a few times. The antigen is unknown. Absent ophthalmopathy progression within 18 months defined stable Graves' hyperthyroidism. The study excluded patients with uncontrolled infection, other autoimmune disease, pregnancy or lactation. Trimming took 6 bases from V and 5 from J, leaving 22 bases between them. CDR1 is LNHDA, CDR2 SQIVND, per germline (reference sequence). This CDR3 comprises 16 residues. Authors of the study amplified TCR beta CDR3 regions from RNA transcripts. The TCR CDR3 was amplified in a first-round RT-PCR using the HTBI primer set. TCRdb analysed the multiplex PCR reads with MiXCR anew, one entry per CDR3 protein. Altogether some 800,000 distinct CDR3 sequences are present, about two fifths being singletons, with the ten largest covering 7.5% to 9.5%.

The chain is built from TRBV19 and TRBJ1-1; possibly TRBD1 for D (6 bases). This sequence originates from a man aged 18 to 30 with Graves' hyperthyroidism. Sequencing was done on a sample of blood. The CDR3 DNA reads as TGTGCCAGTAGCACTCCGGGACATCCCCAGAGGACTGAAGCTTTCTTT. Encoded protein: CASSTPGHPQRTEAFF.